One T cell receptor beta chain is described in this entry. Trimming took off 1 base at V and 2 bases at J, with 12 bases between the two ends. Germline values: CDR1 KGHSH, CDR2 LQKENI. The CDR3 is 15 residues long. Profiled with immunoSEQ multiplex PCR; TCRdb holds only in-frame clones, not every one. This sample has approximately 140,000 clones, with 80% to 85% found just once. The source of the sample is a study of blood T cell repertoires in COVID-19. The sample taken for sequencing was peripheral blood. The gene calls are TRBV18 and TRBJ2-7; D possibly corresponds to TRBD1 (6 bases). This sequence was found in a young man with COVID-19, enrolled during active disease. CDR3 sequence reads: CASSPHRDKTYEQYF. CDR3 sequence (DNA): TGTGCCAGCTCACCACACCGGGACAAAACCTACGAGCAGTACTTC.